This TCR beta chain was profiled in a study of blood T cell repertoires in COVID-19. Study-level background: Both acute and convalescent COVID-19 samples were obtained from the United States, Italy and Spain. T cells, B-cell-depleted T cells, or PBMCs supplied cDNA or gDNA.

The germline gives CDR1 SNHLY, CDR2 FYNNEI. CDR3 length: 13 residues. Losses at the gene ends were 5 bases for V and 3 bases for J; bases not matched to a gene: 2. As processed by the authors: Counts of nucleated cells, estimated from reference gene primer amplification, were obtained. TCRdb's table, derived via immunoSEQ multiplex PCR, lists solely in-frame clones and lacks some. Clone size and V and J calls were adopted from that table, with D and trimming inferred from the DNA. The profile shows around 64,000 clones, 91% of them singletons. This sequence joins TRBV2 and TRBJ2-7; TRBD1 agrees at 9 bases. The sample comprised peripheral blood. This TCR was sampled from a human donor in a cohort sampled during active COVID-19. CDR3 sequence (DNA): TGTGCCAGCAGTAGGACAGGGGTCTACGAGCAGTACTTC. Amino acid sequence: CASSRTGVYEQYF.